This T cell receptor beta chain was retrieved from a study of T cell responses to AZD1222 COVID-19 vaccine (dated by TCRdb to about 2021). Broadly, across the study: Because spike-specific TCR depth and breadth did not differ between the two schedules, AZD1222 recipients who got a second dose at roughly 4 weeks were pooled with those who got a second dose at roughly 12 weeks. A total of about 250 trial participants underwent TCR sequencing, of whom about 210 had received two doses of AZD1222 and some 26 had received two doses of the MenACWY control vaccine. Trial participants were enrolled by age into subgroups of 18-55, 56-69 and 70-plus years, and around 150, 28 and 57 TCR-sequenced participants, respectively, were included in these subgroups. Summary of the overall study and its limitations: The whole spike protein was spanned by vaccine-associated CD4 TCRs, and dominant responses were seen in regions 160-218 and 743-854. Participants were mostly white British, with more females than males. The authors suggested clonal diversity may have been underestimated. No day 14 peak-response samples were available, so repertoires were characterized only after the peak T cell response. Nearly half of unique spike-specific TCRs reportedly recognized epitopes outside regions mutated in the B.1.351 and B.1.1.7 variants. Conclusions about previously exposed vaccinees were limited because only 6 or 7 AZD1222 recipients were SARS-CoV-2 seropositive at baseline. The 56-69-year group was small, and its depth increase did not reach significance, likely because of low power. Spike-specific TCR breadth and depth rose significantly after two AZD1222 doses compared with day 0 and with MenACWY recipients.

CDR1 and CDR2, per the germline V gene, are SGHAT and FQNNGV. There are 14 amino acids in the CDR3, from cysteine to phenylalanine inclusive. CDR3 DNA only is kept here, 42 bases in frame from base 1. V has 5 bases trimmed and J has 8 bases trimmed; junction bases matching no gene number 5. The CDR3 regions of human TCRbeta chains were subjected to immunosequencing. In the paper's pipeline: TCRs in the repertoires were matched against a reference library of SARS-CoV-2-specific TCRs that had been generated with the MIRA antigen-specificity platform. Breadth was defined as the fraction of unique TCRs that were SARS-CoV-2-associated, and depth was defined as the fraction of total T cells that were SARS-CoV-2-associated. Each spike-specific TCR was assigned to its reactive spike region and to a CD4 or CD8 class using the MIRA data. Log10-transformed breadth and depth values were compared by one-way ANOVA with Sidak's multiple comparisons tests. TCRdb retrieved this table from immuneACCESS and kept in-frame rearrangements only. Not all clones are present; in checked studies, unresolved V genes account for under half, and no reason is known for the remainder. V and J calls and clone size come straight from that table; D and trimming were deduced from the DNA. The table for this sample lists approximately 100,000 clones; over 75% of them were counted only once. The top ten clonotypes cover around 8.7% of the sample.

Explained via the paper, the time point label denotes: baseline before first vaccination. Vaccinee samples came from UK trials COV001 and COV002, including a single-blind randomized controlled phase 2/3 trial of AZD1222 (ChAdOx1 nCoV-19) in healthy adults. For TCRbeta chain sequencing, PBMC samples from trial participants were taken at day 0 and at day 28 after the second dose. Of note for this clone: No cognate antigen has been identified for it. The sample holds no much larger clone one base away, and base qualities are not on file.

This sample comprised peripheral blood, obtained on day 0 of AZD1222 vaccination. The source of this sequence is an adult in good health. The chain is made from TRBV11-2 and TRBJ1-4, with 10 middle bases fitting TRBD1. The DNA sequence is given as TGTGCCAGCAGCCCGGGACAGGGGAGAGAAAAACTGTTTTTT. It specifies CASSPGQGREKLFF.